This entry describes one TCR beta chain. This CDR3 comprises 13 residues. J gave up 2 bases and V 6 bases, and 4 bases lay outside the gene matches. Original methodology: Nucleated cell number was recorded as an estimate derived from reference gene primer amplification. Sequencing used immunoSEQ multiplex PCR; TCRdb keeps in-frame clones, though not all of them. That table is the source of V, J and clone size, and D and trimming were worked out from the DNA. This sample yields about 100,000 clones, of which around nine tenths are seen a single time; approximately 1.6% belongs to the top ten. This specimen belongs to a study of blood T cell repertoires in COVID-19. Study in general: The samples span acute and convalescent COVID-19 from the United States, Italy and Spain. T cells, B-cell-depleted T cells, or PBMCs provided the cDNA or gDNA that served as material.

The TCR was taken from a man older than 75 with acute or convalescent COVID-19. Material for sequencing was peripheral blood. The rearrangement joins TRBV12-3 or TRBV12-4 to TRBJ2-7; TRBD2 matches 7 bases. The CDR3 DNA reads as TGTGCCAGCAGATCCGGGACTACCTACGAGCAGTACTTC. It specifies CASRSGTTYEQYF.